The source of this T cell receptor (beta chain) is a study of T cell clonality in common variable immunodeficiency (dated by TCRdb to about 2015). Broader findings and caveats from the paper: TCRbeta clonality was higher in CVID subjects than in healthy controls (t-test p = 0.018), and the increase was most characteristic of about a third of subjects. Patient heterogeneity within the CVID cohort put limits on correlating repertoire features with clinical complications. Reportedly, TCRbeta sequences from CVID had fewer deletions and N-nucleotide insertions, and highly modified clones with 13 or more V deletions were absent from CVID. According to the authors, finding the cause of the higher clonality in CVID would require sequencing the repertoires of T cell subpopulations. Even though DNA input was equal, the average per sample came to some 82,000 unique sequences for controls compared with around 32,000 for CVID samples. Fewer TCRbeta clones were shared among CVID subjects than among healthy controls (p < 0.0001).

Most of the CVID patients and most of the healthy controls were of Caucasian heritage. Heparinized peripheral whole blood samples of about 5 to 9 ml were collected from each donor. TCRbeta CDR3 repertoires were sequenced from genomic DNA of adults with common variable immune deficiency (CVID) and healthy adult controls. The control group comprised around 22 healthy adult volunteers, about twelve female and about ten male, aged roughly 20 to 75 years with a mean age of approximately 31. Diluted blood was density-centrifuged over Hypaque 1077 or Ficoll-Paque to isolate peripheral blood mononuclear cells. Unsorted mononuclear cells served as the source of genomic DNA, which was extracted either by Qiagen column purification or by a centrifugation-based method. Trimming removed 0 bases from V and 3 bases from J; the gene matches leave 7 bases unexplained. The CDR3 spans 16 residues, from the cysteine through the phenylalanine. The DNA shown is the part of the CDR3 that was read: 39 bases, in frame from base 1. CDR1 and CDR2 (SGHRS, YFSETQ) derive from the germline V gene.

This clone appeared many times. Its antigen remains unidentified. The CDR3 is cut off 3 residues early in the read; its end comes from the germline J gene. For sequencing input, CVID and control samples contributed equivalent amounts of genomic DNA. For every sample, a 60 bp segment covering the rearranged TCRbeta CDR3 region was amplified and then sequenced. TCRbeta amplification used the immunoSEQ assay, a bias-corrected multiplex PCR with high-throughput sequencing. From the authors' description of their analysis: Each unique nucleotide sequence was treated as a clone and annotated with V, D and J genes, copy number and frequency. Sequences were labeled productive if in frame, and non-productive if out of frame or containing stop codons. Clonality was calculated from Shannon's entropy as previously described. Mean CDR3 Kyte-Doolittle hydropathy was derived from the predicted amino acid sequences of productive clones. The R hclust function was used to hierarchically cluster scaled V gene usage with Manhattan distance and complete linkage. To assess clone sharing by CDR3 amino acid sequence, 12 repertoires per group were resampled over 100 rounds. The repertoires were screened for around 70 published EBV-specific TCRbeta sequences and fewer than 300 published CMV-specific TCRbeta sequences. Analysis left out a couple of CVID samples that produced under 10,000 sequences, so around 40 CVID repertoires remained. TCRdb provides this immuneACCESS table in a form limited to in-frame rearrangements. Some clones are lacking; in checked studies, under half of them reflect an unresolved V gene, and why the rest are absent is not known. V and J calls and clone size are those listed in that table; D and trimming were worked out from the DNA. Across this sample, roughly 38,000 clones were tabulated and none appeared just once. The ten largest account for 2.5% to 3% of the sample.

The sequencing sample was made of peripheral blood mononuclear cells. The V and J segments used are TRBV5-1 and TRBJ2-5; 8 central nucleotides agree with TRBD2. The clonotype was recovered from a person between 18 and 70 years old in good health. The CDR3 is CASSLGSGAEKETQYF. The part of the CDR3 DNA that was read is TGCGCCAGCAGCTTGGGTAGCGGGGCGGAAAAAGAGACC.